Following are 15 T cell receptor beta chains from one sample sequenced in a study of T cell repertoires in cytomegalovirus infection. From the reads, TCRdb called clonotypes with MiXCR, one entry per CDR3 protein. This table holds about 770,000 distinct CDR3 sequences, about 28% found once. The antigens of these receptors remain unknown. This specimen was cultured CD8+ T cells from PBMCs, taken from culture after CMV antigen stimulation. The receptor source for this set is a human donor in good health (CMV status not recorded). Some clones in this sample may be carry-over from other donors' samples.

This chain joins TRBV9 and TRBJ2-2; 8 positions agree with TRBD2. The V gene's germline CDR1 is SGDLS and CDR2 YYNGEE. V shed 0 bases, J shed 3 bases, and the junction held 10 bases outside the gene matches. CDR3 length equals 18 residues. The DNA of the CDR3 is TGTGCCAGCAGCGTAGCCTATGGCGGGGGGTTATACACCGGGGAGCTGTTTTTT. This gives the protein CASSVAYGGGLYTGELFF.

The chain employs TRBV15 and TRBJ2-1; TRBD2 aligns across 10 bases. CDR1 and CDR2 from the germline V gene are LNHNV and YYDKDF (reference sequence). The CDR3 is made up of 19 amino acids. Unmatched junction bases numbered 16, after V lost 1 base and J lost 7 bases. The CDR3 loop is CATSRGFDGLAGAGNEQFF. In nucleotides, the CDR3 is TGTGCCACCAGCAGAGGTTTCGATGGGCTAGCGGGGGCCGGGAATGAGCAGTTCTTC.

The chain uses TRBV6-5 and TRBJ2-5; 7 bases are shared with TRBD1. The germline V gene encodes CDR1 MNHEY and CDR2 SVGAGI. V dropped 1 base and J dropped 6; count of bases not matched to a gene: 8. There are 15 residues in the CDR3. CDR3 amino acids: CASSYFLSDRQTQYF. The CDR3 region has the DNA TGTGCCAGCAGTTACTTCCTTTCGGACAGGCAGACCCAGTACTTC.

The table lists this clonotype with a few counts. This chain joins TRBV24-1 and TRBJ2-6; 7 bases align to TRBD1. Per the germline V gene, CDR1 is KGHDR and CDR2 is SFDVKD. CDR3 length: 18 residues. J lost 0 bases, V lost 5 bases, and 9 bases had no gene match. For the CDR3, the DNA is TGTGCCACCAGTGGACGGGACAGAAAAAGCTCTGGGGCCAACGTCCTGACTTTC. It yields the protein CATSGRDRKSSGANVLTF.

J is TRBJ2-7 and V is TRBV7-8, with D unresolved. Germline assignment: CDR1 SGHVS and CDR2 FQNEAQ. The CDR3 spans 13 residues. Trimming left V 1 base short and J 7 bases short, with 11 bases between. For the CDR3, the DNA is TGTGCCAGCAGCTTAGTCCTCTTGAGTGAGCAGTACTTC. This codes for CASSLVLLSEQYF.

A single count supports this clonotype. The V and J genes are TRBV10-3 and TRBJ2-3; the match to TRBD2 covers 13 bases. The CDR3 totals 17 residues. Unmatched junction bases numbered 4, after V lost 2 bases and J lost 2 bases. Per the germline V gene, CDR1 is ENHRY and CDR2 is SYGVKD. CDR3 amino acids: CAISERTSGGITDTQYF. Written as DNA, the CDR3 is TGTGCCATCAGTGAGAGGACTAGCGGGGGCATCACAGATACGCAGTATTTT.

There are a few counts of this clonotype. The rearrangement uses TRBV7-8 and TRBJ2-7, with 9 bases matching TRBD1. V lost 5 bases to trimming and J lost 1 base; unmatched junction nucleotides: 9. Germline V gene lookup returns CDR1 SGHVS and CDR2 FQNEAQ. This CDR3 has 16 residues. DNA for the CDR3: TGTGCCAGCAGCCCCTACCGGACAGGGGTATCCTACGAGCAGTACTTC. It codes for CASSPYRTGVSYEQYF.

Points on this clonotype: A read error may explain this, as a much larger clone is one base away. The chain recombines TRBV7-6 with TRBJ1-2, with D possibly matching TRBD1 (5 bases). V gave up 3 bases and J gave up 3 bases, with 17 bases separating them. This CDR3 is built from 16 residues. Looked up from germline, CDR1 is SGHVS and CDR2 is FNYEAQ. CDR3 region: CASSFSRDVVHYGYTF. The DNA for the CDR3 is TGTGCCAGCAGCTTTTCCCGGGACGTGGTACACTATGGCTACACCTTC.

The chain employs TRBV10-3 and TRBJ1-5; D ambiguous. The CDR3 length is 13 residues. Germline values: CDR1 ENHRY, CDR2 SYGVKD. V lost 3 bases and J lost 8, with 11 bases in between. The CDR3 nucleotides read TGTGCCATCAGTGAAATACATCTGGAGCCCCAGCATTTT. Translation: CAISEIHLEPQHF.

This clonotype was detected only a few times. This chain connects TRBV7-6 to TRBJ1-3; D unclear. The CDR3 sequence is 13 residues long. Trimming pared 5 bases from V and 4 bases from J, leaving 9 bases between. Germline V gives CDR1 SGHVS, CDR2 FNYEAQ. The CDR3, as DNA: TGTGCCAGCAGCCGGGGTACAGGAAACACCATATATTTT. It is translated as CASSRGTGNTIYF.

The genes are TRBV4-1 and TRBJ1-5; D remains ambiguous. Trimming took off 0 bases at V and 1 base at J, with 13 bases between the two ends. CDR1 MGHRA and CDR2 YSYEKL come from the germline V gene. CDR3 length: 17 residues. CDR3 nucleotide sequence: TGCGCCAGCAGCCAAGAACACCCTCCGAGAAGCAATCAGCCCCAGCATTTT. Amino acids: CASSQEHPPRSNQPQHF.

This clonotype was found a few times. CDR3 nucleotides: TGTGCCAGCAGCTCCGGGACTCTACACAATGAGCAGTTCTTC. Protein product: CASSSGTLHNEQFF. The chain is built from TRBV7-9 and TRBJ2-1, with D perhaps TRBD2 (6 bases). The germline V gene has CDR1 SEHNR and CDR2 FQNEAQ (reference sequence). V shed 4 bases and J shed 5 bases, with 12 bases lying between them. This CDR3 contains 14 residues.

This clonotype was detected a few times. This chain links TRBV7-9 with TRBJ1-1; D possibly corresponds to TRBD1 (5 bases). The CDR3 consists of 17 residues. Deletions cut 5 bases from V and 1 base from J, with 20 bases between. Germline V lookup: CDR1 SEHNR, CDR2 FQNEAQ (reference sequence). The CDR3 protein is CASSPYPGPQGNTEAFF. As DNA, the CDR3 is TGTGCCAGCAGCCCCTATCCCGGGCCCCAGGGGAACACTGAAGCTTTCTTT.

V gene TRBV25-1 combines with J gene TRBJ1-1; a possible D gene is TRBD1 (5 bases). CDR1 and CDR2 from the germline V gene are MGHDK and SYGVNS. The CDR3 totals 13 residues. With 4 bases removed from V and 5 bases from J, the gap between germline ends came to 11 bases. The CDR3 DNA reads as TGTGCCAGCAGTGTAGGTTGGGGGACTGAAGCTTTCTTT. This encodes CASSVGWGTEAFF.

This clonotype was counted only a few times. This sequence joins TRBV28 and TRBJ2-7; D remains unclear. CDR3 length equals 15 residues. CDR1 is MDHEN and CDR2 is SYDVKM in the germline V gene. With 7 bases removed from V and 2 bases from J, the gap between germline ends came to 18 bases. The CDR3 region is CASKPTTWLAYEQYV. CDR3 nucleotides: TGTGCCAGCAAACCCACAACCTGGTTGGCCTACGAGCAGTACGTC.